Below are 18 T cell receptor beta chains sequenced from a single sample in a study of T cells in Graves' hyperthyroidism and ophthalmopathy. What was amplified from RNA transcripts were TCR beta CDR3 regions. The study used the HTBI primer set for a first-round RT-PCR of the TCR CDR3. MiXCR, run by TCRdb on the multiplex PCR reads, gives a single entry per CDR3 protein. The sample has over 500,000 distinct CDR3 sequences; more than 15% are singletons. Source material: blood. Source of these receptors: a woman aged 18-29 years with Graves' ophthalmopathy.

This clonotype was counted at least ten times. The DNA for the CDR3 is TGCAGTGCTCTTACGGGACTAGAGTACAATGAGCAGTTCTTC. The encoded protein is CSALTGLEYNEQFF. This sequence joins TRBV20-1 and TRBJ2-1; TRBD2 matches 8 bases. This CDR3 is 14 amino acids long. The germline CDR1 and CDR2 sequences are DFQATT and SNEGSKA (reference sequence). The J segment lost 4 bases and the V segment lost 5 bases, leaving 7 bases of the junction unmatched.

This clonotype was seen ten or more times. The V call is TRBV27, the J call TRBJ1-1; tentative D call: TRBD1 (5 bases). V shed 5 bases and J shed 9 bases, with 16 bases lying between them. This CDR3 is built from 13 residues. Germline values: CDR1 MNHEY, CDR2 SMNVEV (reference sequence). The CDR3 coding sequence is TGTGCCAGCAGTAGACGGGACGGGGAGAAAGCTTTCTTT. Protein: CASSRRDGEKAFF.

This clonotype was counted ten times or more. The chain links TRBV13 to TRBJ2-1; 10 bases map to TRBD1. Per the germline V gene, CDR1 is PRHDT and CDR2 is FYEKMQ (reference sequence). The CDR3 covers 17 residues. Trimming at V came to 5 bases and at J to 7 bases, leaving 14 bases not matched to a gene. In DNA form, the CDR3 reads TGTGCCAGCAGCCAACGCGGGACAGGGGTGAAATGGAATGAGCAGTTCTTC. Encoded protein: CASSQRGTGVKWNEQFF.

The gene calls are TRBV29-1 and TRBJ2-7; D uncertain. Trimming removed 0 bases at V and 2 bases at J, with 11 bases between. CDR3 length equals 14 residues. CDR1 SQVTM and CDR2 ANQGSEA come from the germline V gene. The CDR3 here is CSVEEAQATYEQYF. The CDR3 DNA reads TGCAGCGTTGAAGAGGCGCAGGCCACCTACGAGCAGTACTTC.

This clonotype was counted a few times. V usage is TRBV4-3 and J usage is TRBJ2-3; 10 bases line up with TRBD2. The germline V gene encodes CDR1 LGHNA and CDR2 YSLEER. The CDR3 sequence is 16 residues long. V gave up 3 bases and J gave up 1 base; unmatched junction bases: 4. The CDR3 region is CASSHGLAEGTDTQYF. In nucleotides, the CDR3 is TGCGCCAGCAGCCACGGACTAGCGGAGGGCACAGATACGCAGTATTTT.

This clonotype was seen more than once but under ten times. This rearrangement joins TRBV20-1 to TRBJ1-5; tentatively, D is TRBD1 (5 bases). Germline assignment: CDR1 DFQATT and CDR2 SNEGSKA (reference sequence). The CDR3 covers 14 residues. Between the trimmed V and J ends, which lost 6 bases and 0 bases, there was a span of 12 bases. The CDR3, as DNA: TGCAGTGCCCTCGACAGACATAGCAATCAGCCCCAGCATTTT. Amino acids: CSALDRHSNQPQHF.

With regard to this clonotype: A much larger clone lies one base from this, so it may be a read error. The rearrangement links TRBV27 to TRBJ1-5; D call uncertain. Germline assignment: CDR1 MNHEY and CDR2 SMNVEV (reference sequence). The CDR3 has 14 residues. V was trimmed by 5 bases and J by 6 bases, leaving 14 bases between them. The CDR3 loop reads CASSPREGGQPQHF. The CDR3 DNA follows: TGTGCCAGCAGTCCACGGGAGGGAGGTCAGCCCCAGCATTTT.

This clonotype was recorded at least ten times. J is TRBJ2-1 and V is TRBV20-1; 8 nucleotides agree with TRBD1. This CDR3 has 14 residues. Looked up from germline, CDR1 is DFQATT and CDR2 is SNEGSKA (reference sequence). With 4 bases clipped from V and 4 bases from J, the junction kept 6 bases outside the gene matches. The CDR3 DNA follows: TGCAGTGCTATCAGGGGGCTCGGGTACAATGAGCAGTTCTTC. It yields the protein CSAIRGLGYNEQFF.

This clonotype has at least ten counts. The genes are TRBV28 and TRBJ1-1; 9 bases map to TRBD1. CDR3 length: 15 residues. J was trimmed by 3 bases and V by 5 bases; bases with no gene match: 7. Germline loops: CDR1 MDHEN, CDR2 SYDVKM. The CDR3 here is CASSLTGTGYTEAFF. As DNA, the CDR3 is TGTGCCAGCAGTCTTACCGGGACAGGGTACACTGAAGCTTTCTTT.

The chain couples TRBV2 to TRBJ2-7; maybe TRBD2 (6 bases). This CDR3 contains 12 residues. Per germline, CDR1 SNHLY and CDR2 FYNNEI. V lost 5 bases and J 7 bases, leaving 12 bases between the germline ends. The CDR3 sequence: CASSSDGGEQYF. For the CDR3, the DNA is TGTGCCAGCAGTTCGGACGGAGGGGAGCAGTACTTC.

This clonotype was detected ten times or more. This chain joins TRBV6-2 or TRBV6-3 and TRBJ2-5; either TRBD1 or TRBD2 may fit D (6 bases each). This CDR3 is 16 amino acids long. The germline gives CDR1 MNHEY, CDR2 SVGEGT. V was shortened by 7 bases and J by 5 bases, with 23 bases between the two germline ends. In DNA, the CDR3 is TGTGCCAGCACCCAGATCGGGGGCACGAGGAGCGAGACCCAGTACTTC. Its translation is CASTQIGGTRSETQYF.

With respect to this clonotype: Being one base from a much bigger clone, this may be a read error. This CDR3 is CASSFPRGAANTGELFF. The CDR3 bases are TGTGCCAGCAGTTTCCCCCGGGGAGCGGCCAACACCGGGGAGCTGTTTTTT. The chain couples TRBV12-3 or TRBV12-4 to TRBJ2-2; TRBD2 is a possible D gene (5 bases). This CDR3 spans 17 amino acids. V lost 3 bases, J lost 2 bases, and 16 bases lay in between.

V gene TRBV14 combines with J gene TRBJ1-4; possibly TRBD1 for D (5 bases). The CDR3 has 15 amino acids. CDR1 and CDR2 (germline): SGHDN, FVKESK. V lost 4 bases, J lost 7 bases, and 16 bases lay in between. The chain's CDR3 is CASSPLGRGVEKLFF. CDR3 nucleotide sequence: TGTGCCAGCAGCCCTTTGGGGAGGGGAGTTGAAAAACTGTTTTTT.

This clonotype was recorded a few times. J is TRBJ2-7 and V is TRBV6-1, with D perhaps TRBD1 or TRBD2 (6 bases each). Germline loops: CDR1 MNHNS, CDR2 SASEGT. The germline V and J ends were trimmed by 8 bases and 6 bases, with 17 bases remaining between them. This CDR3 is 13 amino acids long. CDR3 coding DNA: TGTGCCAGCCAGGCAGGGGTGACTAGCGAGCAGTACTTC. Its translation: CASQAGVTSEQYF.

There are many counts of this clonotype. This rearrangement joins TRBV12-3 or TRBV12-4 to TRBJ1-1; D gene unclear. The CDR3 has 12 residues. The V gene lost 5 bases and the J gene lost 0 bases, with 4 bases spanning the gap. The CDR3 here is CASSHMNTEAFF. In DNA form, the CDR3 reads TGTGCCAGCAGTCACATGAACACTGAAGCTTTCTTT.

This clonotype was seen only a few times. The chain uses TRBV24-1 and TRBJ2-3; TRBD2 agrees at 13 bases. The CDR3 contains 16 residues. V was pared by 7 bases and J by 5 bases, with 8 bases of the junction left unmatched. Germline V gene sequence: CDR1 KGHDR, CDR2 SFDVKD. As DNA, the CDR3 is TGTGCCACCAGGGAGACTAGCGGGAGGACGGGAGATACGCAGTATTTT. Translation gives CATRETSGRTGDTQYF.

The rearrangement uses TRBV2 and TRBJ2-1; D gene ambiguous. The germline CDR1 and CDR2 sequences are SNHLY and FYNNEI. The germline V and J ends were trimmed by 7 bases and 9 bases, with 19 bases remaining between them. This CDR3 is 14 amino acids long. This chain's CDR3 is CASIGPLEYGEQFF. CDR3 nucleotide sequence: TGTGCCAGCATAGGGCCCCTAGAATATGGTGAGCAGTTCTTC. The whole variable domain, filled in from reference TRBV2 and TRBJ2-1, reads EPEVTQTPSHQVTQMGQEVILRCVPISNHLYFYWYRQILGQKVEFLVSFYNNEISEKSEIFDDQFSVERPDGSNFTLKIRSTKLEDSAMYFCASIGPLEYGEQFFGPGTRLTVL.

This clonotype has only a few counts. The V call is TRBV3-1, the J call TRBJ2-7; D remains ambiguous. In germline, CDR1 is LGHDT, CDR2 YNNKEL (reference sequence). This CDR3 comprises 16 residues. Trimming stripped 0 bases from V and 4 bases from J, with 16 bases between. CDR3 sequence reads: CASSQDSKAEKYEQYF. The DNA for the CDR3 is TGTGCCAGCAGCCAAGATAGTAAGGCAGAGAAATACGAGCAGTACTTC.